A selection of T cell receptor beta chains follows, all from one sample in a study of blood T cell repertoires in COVID-19. Here immunoSEQ multiplex PCR was the method, and the copy in TCRdb shows in-frame clones only, minus some. Of about 410,000 clones detected, nearly 90% appear once; the ten largest clones hold 1.7%. Sequenced: PBMCs or T cells enriched from blood (not recorded which). The origin of the receptors is a woman in her thirties who had recovered from COVID-19. Each CDR3 is given with its conserved first and last residue. Fields, in order: V gene, J gene, clone size, D gene, CDR3 DNA, CDR3 protein. The D gene is left open where the match is weak. Rows give clone size only sometimes, using once, few, many, or a class for an expanded clone.

v_gene: TRBV9; j_gene: TRBJ2-5; abundance: -; d_gene: TRBD1; CDR3nt: TGTGCCAGCAGCGAGGGGGGACAGGCCCCCCGGAGCTTGCAAGAGACCCAGTACTTC; CDR3aa: CASSEGGQAPRSLQETQYF
v_gene: TRBV11-2; j_gene: TRBJ1-4; abundance: -; d_gene: -; CDR3nt: TGTGCCAGCAGCTTAGATCCGGCCAGGGGTAGGGAAAAACTGTTTTTT; CDR3aa: CASSLDPARGREKLFF
v_gene: TRBV7-8; j_gene: TRBJ1-3; abundance: -; d_gene: TRBD1; CDR3nt: TGTGCCAGCAGTAACAGGGGAAACCGTGGAAACACCATATATTTT; CDR3aa: CASSNRGNRGNTIYF
v_gene: TRBV18; j_gene: TRBJ1-1; abundance: -; d_gene: TRBD1; CDR3nt: TGTGCCAGCTCACCCAGTCGGGACAGTACAAACACTGAAGCTTTCTTT; CDR3aa: CASSPSRDSTNTEAFF
v_gene: TRBV27; j_gene: TRBJ1-4; abundance: few; d_gene: -; CDR3nt: TGTGCCAGCAGTTTGCGGGTGACGGCTAATGAAAAACTGTTTTTT; CDR3aa: CASSLRVTANEKLFF
v_gene: TRBV29-1; j_gene: TRBJ2-1; abundance: -; d_gene: TRBD2; CDR3nt: TGCAGCGCCGAAGGGACTAGCGTTGACTACAATGAGCAGTTCTTC; CDR3aa: CSAEGTSVDYNEQFF
v_gene: TRBV19; j_gene: TRBJ2-1; abundance: -; d_gene: TRBD2; CDR3nt: TGTGCCAGTAGTCCGCAATCTCTAGCGGGAGGGCTTAATGAGCAGTTCTTC; CDR3aa: CASSPQSLAGGLNEQFF
v_gene: TRBV12-3/TRBV12-4; j_gene: TRBJ2-7; abundance: -; d_gene: TRBD1; CDR3nt: TGTGCCAGCAGTGACAGGGACGAGCAGTACTTC; CDR3aa: CASSDRDEQYF
v_gene: TRBV11-3; j_gene: TRBJ2-3; abundance: few; d_gene: TRBD1; CDR3nt: TGTGCCAGCAGCAACAGGGGGAACACAGATACGCAGTATTTT; CDR3aa: CASSNRGNTDTQYF
v_gene: TRBV14; j_gene: TRBJ2-1; abundance: -; d_gene: -; CDR3nt: TGTGCCAGCAGCCAAGATCTGGGGAGCTCCTACAATGAGCAGTTCTTC; CDR3aa: CASSQDLGSSYNEQFF
v_gene: TRBV10-2; j_gene: TRBJ2-2; abundance: -; d_gene: -; CDR3nt: TGCGCCAGCAGTGACCCACAGGGAAAGAACACCGGGGAGCTGTTTTTT; CDR3aa: CASSDPQGKNTGELFF
v_gene: TRBV2; j_gene: TRBJ1-4; abundance: -; d_gene: -; CDR3nt: TGTGCCAGCCTAGAGCGGGGGGGTTCCGAAAAACTGTTTTTT; CDR3aa: CASLERGGSEKLFF
v_gene: TRBV15; j_gene: TRBJ2-1; abundance: -; d_gene: TRBD1; CDR3nt: TGTGCCACCAGCAGCCAGAGGGGGACAGGGGGCACTGAGCAGTTCTTC; CDR3aa: CATSSQRGTGGTEQFF
v_gene: TRBV19; j_gene: TRBJ1-1; abundance: -; d_gene: -; CDR3nt: TGTGCCAGTAGTATTCTGACGACGGGCACTGAAGCTTTCTTT; CDR3aa: CASSILTTGTEAFF
v_gene: TRBV19; j_gene: TRBJ2-3; abundance: -; d_gene: -; CDR3nt: TGTGCCAGTAGTATATCCGGACTCGGTACGCAGTATTTT; CDR3aa: CASSISGLGTQYF
v_gene: TRBV18; j_gene: TRBJ1-1; abundance: -; d_gene: -; CDR3nt: TGTGCCAGCTCACCCAAGATGGGGGGCGCGGGGGATGGTACTGAAGCTTTCTTT; CDR3aa: CASSPKMGGAGDGTEAFF
v_gene: TRBV6-1; j_gene: TRBJ2-2; abundance: -; d_gene: -; CDR3nt: TGTGCCAGCAGCCAAGGACAGCCCGGGGAGCTGTTTTTT; CDR3aa: CASSQGQPGELFF
v_gene: TRBV7-7; j_gene: TRBJ2-5; abundance: -; d_gene: TRBD1; CDR3nt: TGTGCCAGCAGCAAGACCGGGACAGGCTTTGAGACCCAGTACTTC; CDR3aa: CASSKTGTGFETQYF
v_gene: TRBV6-6; j_gene: TRBJ1-1; abundance: -; d_gene: -; CDR3nt: TGTGCCAGCAGTTATCGTGTCACGAGGAGGAACACTGAAGCTTTCTTT; CDR3aa: CASSYRVTRRNTEAFF
v_gene: TRBV2; j_gene: TRBJ2-5; abundance: -; d_gene: TRBD1; CDR3nt: TGTGCCACCCAGACGACAGGGTATAAAGAGACCCAGTACTTC; CDR3aa: CATQTTGYKETQYF
v_gene: TRBV6-5; j_gene: TRBJ2-5; abundance: -; d_gene: -; CDR3nt: TGTGCCAGCGTCCGAGGGGAGACCCAGTACTTC; CDR3aa: CASVRGETQYF
v_gene: TRBV21-1; j_gene: TRBJ2-1; abundance: -; d_gene: -; CDR3nt: TGTGCCAGCAGCCCCCCCGGGGAGGGATCTATAAAAATTTACTCCTACAATGAGCAGTTCTTC; CDR3aa: CASSPPGEGSIKIYSYNEQFF
v_gene: TRBV3-1/TRBV3-2; j_gene: TRBJ2-7; abundance: once; d_gene: TRBD2; CDR3nt: TGTGCCAGCAGCCTGGGACTAGCGCGAAACTCCTACGAGCAGTACTTC; CDR3aa: CASSLGLARNSYEQYF
v_gene: TRBV21-1; j_gene: TRBJ1-5; abundance: -; d_gene: -; CDR3nt: TGTGCCAGCAGCAAACGGCAGGGATGCAATCAGCCCCAGCATTTT; CDR3aa: CASSKRQGCNQPQHF
v_gene: TRBV19; j_gene: TRBJ1-5; abundance: many; d_gene: TRBD1; CDR3nt: TGTGCCAGTACGGCGGGACAGGGGGCTAACAGCAATCAGCCCCAGCATTTT; CDR3aa: CASTAGQGANSNQPQHF
v_gene: TRBV12-3/TRBV12-4; j_gene: TRBJ2-7; abundance: -; d_gene: -; CDR3nt: TGTGCCAGCAGTTTCCGGAGCTCCTACGAGCAGTACTTC; CDR3aa: CASSFRSSYEQYF
v_gene: TRBV30; j_gene: TRBJ2-1; abundance: -; d_gene: TRBD2; CDR3nt: TGTGCCTGGTCGTGGGCTAGCGGCTTATACAATGAGCAGTTCTTC; CDR3aa: CAWSWASGLYNEQFF
v_gene: TRBV27; j_gene: TRBJ2-7; abundance: -; d_gene: -; CDR3nt: TGTGCCACCAAGACAGAATACGAGCAGTACTTC; CDR3aa: CATKTEYEQYF
v_gene: TRBV19; j_gene: TRBJ1-3; abundance: -; d_gene: -; CDR3nt: TGTGCCAGTAGTATACCCCAGGGAACTGGAAACACCATATATTTT; CDR3aa: CASSIPQGTGNTIYF
v_gene: TRBV5-1; j_gene: TRBJ1-2; abundance: -; d_gene: -; CDR3nt: TGCGCCAGCAGCTTGCGCGAAGGGGATAACTATGGCTACACCTTC; CDR3aa: CASSLREGDNYGYTF
v_gene: TRBV7-3; j_gene: TRBJ2-3; abundance: -; d_gene: TRBD1; CDR3nt: TGTGCCAGCTCTCGGGACAGGGTAACAGATACGCAGTATTTT; CDR3aa: CASSRDRVTDTQYF
v_gene: TRBV6-5; j_gene: TRBJ2-1; abundance: -; d_gene: -; CDR3nt: TGTGCCAGCAGATATCGGGGGTACAATGAGCAGTTCTTC; CDR3aa: CASRYRGYNEQFF
v_gene: TRBV18; j_gene: TRBJ2-7; abundance: once; d_gene: -; CDR3nt: TGTGCCAGCTCACCCCATCCCCCTCCTAGAGACCACGAGCAGTACTTC; CDR3aa: CASSPHPPPRDHEQYF
v_gene: TRBV30; j_gene: TRBJ2-7; abundance: once; d_gene: -; CDR3nt: TGTGCCTGGAACAGGGACTACTCCTACGAGCAGTACTTC; CDR3aa: CAWNRDYSYEQYF
v_gene: TRBV27; j_gene: TRBJ2-1; abundance: once; d_gene: TRBD2; CDR3nt: TGTGCCAGCAGTTCTCTAGCGGGAGAGAATGAGCAGTTCTTC; CDR3aa: CASSSLAGENEQFF
v_gene: TRBV19; j_gene: TRBJ2-1; abundance: -; d_gene: TRBD2; CDR3nt: TGTGCCAGTAGTATGGGCGGGAGTACGTACAATGAGCAGTTCTTC; CDR3aa: CASSMGGSTYNEQFF
v_gene: TRBV5-1; j_gene: TRBJ1-1; abundance: -; d_gene: TRBD1; CDR3nt: TGCGCCAGCAGCATTAGGACAGGGGAGGTCAGACCTGAAGCTTTCTTT; CDR3aa: CASSIRTGEVRPEAFF
v_gene: TRBV10-3; j_gene: TRBJ1-4; abundance: -; d_gene: TRBD1; CDR3nt: TGTGCCATCGGGGGGACAGGGGGCGATGAAAAACTGTTTTTT; CDR3aa: CAIGGTGGDEKLFF
v_gene: TRBV10-3; j_gene: TRBJ2-5; abundance: -; d_gene: TRBD2; CDR3nt: TGTGCCGTCTCGACTAGCGGGCTGTACCAAGAGACCCAGTACTTC; CDR3aa: CAVSTSGLYQETQYF
v_gene: TRBV5-6; j_gene: TRBJ2-1; abundance: -; d_gene: -; CDR3nt: TGTGCCAGCAGCCCCGTGGGGGGTGGTGAGCAGTTCTTC; CDR3aa: CASSPVGGGEQFF
v_gene: TRBV10-3; j_gene: TRBJ1-1; abundance: once; d_gene: -; CDR3nt: TGTGCCATCAGTGAGCGGGGGGCTAAGGCGGGAGCTTTCTTT; CDR3aa: CAISERGAKAGAFF
v_gene: TRBV11-2; j_gene: TRBJ1-1; abundance: -; d_gene: -; CDR3nt: TGTGCCAGCAGCTTAGTTCTGGGGGCCAAAGCTTTCTTT; CDR3aa: CASSLVLGAKAFF
v_gene: TRBV27; j_gene: TRBJ1-2; abundance: -; d_gene: -; CDR3nt: TGTGCCAGCAGTTTAAAGGGGTCCAAATTTTATGGCTACACCTTC; CDR3aa: CASSLKGSKFYGYTF
v_gene: TRBV10-3; j_gene: TRBJ1-1; abundance: -; d_gene: -; CDR3nt: TGTGCCATCAGTGATAGGGGCGGCACTGAAGCTTTCTTT; CDR3aa: CAISDRGGTEAFF
v_gene: TRBV4-1; j_gene: TRBJ1-4; abundance: -; d_gene: -; CDR3nt: TGCGCCAGCAGCCAAGGGTTCGCGCCGGTGCCATCTGAAAAACTGTTTTTT; CDR3aa: CASSQGFAPVPSEKLFF
v_gene: TRBV3-1/TRBV3-2; j_gene: TRBJ1-1; abundance: -; d_gene: -; CDR3nt: TGTGCCAGCAGCCAAGGGGGAGGCCAAGATGGGAAAGCTTTCTTT; CDR3aa: CASSQGGGQDGKAFF
v_gene: TRBV10-3; j_gene: TRBJ2-2; abundance: -; d_gene: TRBD1; CDR3nt: TGTGCCATCAGTGCTATACGACAGGGGGATTCCGGGGAGCTGTTTTTT; CDR3aa: CAISAIRQGDSGELFF
v_gene: TRBV7-9; j_gene: TRBJ1-4; abundance: -; d_gene: TRBD1; CDR3nt: TGTGCCAGCAGCTTCGGACAGGGGGGATCTAATGAAAAACTGTTTTTT; CDR3aa: CASSFGQGGSNEKLFF
v_gene: TRBV6-6; j_gene: TRBJ1-6; abundance: once; d_gene: TRBD1; CDR3nt: TGTGCCAGCAGTCCCGGGACAGCGAATTCACCCCTCCACTTT; CDR3aa: CASSPGTANSPLHF
v_gene: TRBV4-2; j_gene: TRBJ1-4; abundance: -; d_gene: -; CDR3nt: TGTGCCAGCAGCCAACGCCAGGGCGATGAAAAACTGTTTTTT; CDR3aa: CASSQRQGDEKLFF
v_gene: TRBV21-1; j_gene: TRBJ2-7; abundance: once; d_gene: -; CDR3nt: TGTGCCAGCACCACGAGACTGCCCGAAACGGGGGGGAATCTCCGGGACGTTTCCCACGAGCAGTACTTC; CDR3aa: CASTTRLPETGGNLRDVSHEQYF